The 23 T cell receptor beta chains below were found in one sample sequenced in a study of Tregs in tolerant kidney transplant recipients. Assay: immunoSEQ multiplex PCR; the TCRdb copy retains only in-frame clones and omits some. This table has around 75,000 clones, 85% to 90% appearing once. The source was CD4+ T cells from blood, collected before the transplant. The receptors derive from a human donor who received a combined kidney and bone marrow transplant.

This chain uses TRBV6-1 with TRBJ2-1; TRBD2 might be the D (6 bases). The CDR3 runs to 14 residues. The V and J ends lost 10 bases and 4 bases respectively, with 17 bases between them. The germline gives CDR1 MNHNS, CDR2 SASEGT. CDR3 protein: CATRLSGAYNEQFF. The CDR3 DNA follows: TGTGCCACCCGATTATCGGGAGCTTACAATGAGCAGTTCTTC.

This clone was found once. CDR3 protein: CASSFRVDSGSTDTQYF. The CDR3 DNA is TGTGCCAGCAGTTTCAGGGTAGATAGCGGGAGTACAGATACGCAGTATTTT. The V gene is TRBV27, the J gene TRBJ2-3; TRBD2 agrees at 9 bases. CDR3 length equals 17 residues. V gave up 3 bases and J gave up 3 bases; unmatched junction bases: 10. Per the germline V gene, CDR1 is MNHEY and CDR2 is SMNVEV (reference sequence).

The chain carries TRBV5-1 and TRBJ2-5; 12 bases agree with TRBD1. V lost 0 bases and J lost 5; bases outside the gene matches: 11. The CDR3 runs 18 residues. The germline gives CDR1 SGHRS, CDR2 YFSETQ. This CDR3 reads CASSLAGTGGSARETQYF. The CDR3 DNA is TGCGCCAGCAGCTTGGCTGGGACAGGGGGCTCTGCGCGGGAGACCCAGTACTTC.

This chain uses TRBV19 with TRBJ2-7; D uncertain. CDR1 and CDR2 (germline): LNHDA, SQIVND (reference sequence). V was trimmed by 3 bases and J by 2 bases, leaving 14 bases between them. The CDR3 spans 15 residues. The CDR3 bases are TGTGCCAGTAGTATTCGTCCCCTCCCTACCTACGAGCAGTACTTC. Its protein is CASSIRPLPTYEQYF.

The genes are TRBV7-8 and TRBJ2-7; 7 bases agree with TRBD1. Unmatched junction bases numbered 5, after V lost 3 bases and J lost 0 bases. Germline V gene sequence: CDR1 SGHVS, CDR2 FQNEAQ. This CDR3 region has 15 residues. The CDR3 nucleotides are TGTGCCAGCAGCTTCGGGACAGCGAGCTCCTACGAGCAGTACTTC. Amino acid sequence: CASSFGTASSYEQYF.

The chain joins TRBV29-1 to TRBJ2-5; a possible D gene is TRBD2 (7 bases). Looked up from germline, CDR1 is SQVTM and CDR2 is ANQGSEA. This CDR3 contains 13 residues. V gave up 8 bases and J gave up 2 bases, with 15 bases separating them. CDR3 nucleotide sequence: TGCAGCTCGGGGGGCTCTAAACAAGAGACCCAGTACTTC. It codes for CSSGGSKQETQYF.

J is TRBJ1-2 and V is TRBV28; D unclear. Trimming took off 1 base at V and 6 bases at J, with 9 bases between the two ends. The CDR3 length is 13 residues. Germline CDR1 MDHEN, CDR2 SYDVKM. DNA for the CDR3: TGTGCCAGCAGTTTATACGGGGAGCATGGCTACACCTTC. This sequence encodes CASSLYGEHGYTF.

V is TRBV27 and J is TRBJ2-7; a weak D match, TRBD1 (6 bases). The CDR3 totals 14 residues. V lost 5 bases, J lost 0 bases, and 11 bases lay in between. CDR1 is MNHEY, CDR2 SMNVEV, per germline (reference sequence). The CDR3 coding sequence is TGTGCCAGCAGTCGAGACAGGTCCTCCTACGAGCAGTACTTC. Translating gives CASSRDRSSYEQYF.

The CDR3 here is CASSRQFATNEKLFF. CDR3 nucleotides: TGTGCCAGCTCTCGACAGTTTGCAACTAATGAAAAACTGTTTTTT. The genes are TRBV19 and TRBJ1-4; possibly TRBD1 for D (5 bases). Trimming cost V 9 bases and J 0 bases, with 14 bases left between them. The length of the CDR3 is 15 residues. Germline V gene lookup returns CDR1 LNHDA and CDR2 SQIVND (reference sequence). The full variable domain, rest sourced from reference TRBV19 and TRBJ1-4, is DGGITQSPKYLFRKEGQNVTLSCEQNLNHDAMYWYRQDPGQGLRLIYYSQIVNDFQKGDIAEGYSVSREKKESFPLTVTSAQKNPTAFYLCASSRQFATNEKLFFGSGTQLSVL.

This clone was observed a single time. The rearrangement uses TRBV7-2 and TRBJ2-3; D perhaps matches TRBD2 (6 bases). Germline CDR1 is SGHTA and CDR2 is FQGNSA. V lost 0 bases to trimming and J lost 2 bases, with 9 bases between them. The CDR3 runs to 15 residues. This CDR3 reads CASSLAGGSTDTQYF. DNA for the CDR3: TGTGCCAGCAGCTTAGCGGGAGGATCCACAGATACGCAGTATTTT.

The V gene is TRBV5-1, the J gene TRBJ2-7; maybe TRBD2 (5 bases). This CDR3 is 15 amino acids long. V shed 4 bases and J shed 3 bases, with 17 bases lying between them. Per the germline V gene, CDR1 is SGHRS and CDR2 is YFSETQ. For the CDR3, the DNA is TGCGCCAGCAGCCGTACAGCGGTGACAAGCTACGAGCAGTACTTC. It yields the protein CASSRTAVTSYEQYF. Filled out from reference TRBV5-1 and TRBJ2-7, the complete variable domain reads KAGVTQTPRYLIKTRGQQVTLSCSPISGHRSVSWYQQTPGQGLQFLFEYFSETQRNKGNFPGRFSGRQFSNSRSEMNVSTLELGDSALYLCASSRTAVTSYEQYFGPGTRLTVT.

This clone was picked up a small number of times. The CDR3 protein is CASSFLAADNEQFF. The CDR3 nucleotides are TGTGCCAGCAGCTTCCTAGCGGCAGACAATGAGCAGTTCTTC. The chain uses TRBV11-2 and TRBJ2-1; 7 bases match TRBD2. J was trimmed by 5 bases and V by 3 bases; bases with no gene match: 4. Germline CDR1 reads SGHAT; CDR2 reads FQNNGV. The CDR3 spans 14 residues.

This clone was seen once. The chain couples TRBV5-6 to TRBJ2-2; 8 bases match TRBD1. V lost 4 bases and J lost 7; bases outside the gene matches: 6. Germline loops: CDR1 SGHDT, CDR2 YYEEEE. The CDR3 is 14 amino acids. The CDR3 spells CASSARTGIGELFF. In nucleotides, the CDR3 is TGTGCCAGCAGCGCGAGGACAGGGATCGGGGAGCTGTTTTTT. The complete variable domain, with remaining parts taken from reference TRBV5-6 and TRBJ2-2, reads DAGVTQSPTHLIKTRGQQVTLRCSPKSGHDTVSWYQQALGQGPQFIFQYYEEEERQRGNFPDRFSGHQFPNYSSELNVNALLLGDSALYLCASSARTGIGELFFGEGSRLTVL.

This clone came up a few times. The chain uses TRBV7-9 and TRBJ2-1, with 8 bases identical to TRBD2. V was clipped by 5 bases and J by 5 bases; unmatched bases: 11. The CDR3 sequence is 16 residues long. Germline loops: CDR1 SEHNR, CDR2 FQNEAQ (reference sequence). The CDR3 here is CASSLRAGLGNNEQFF. The DNA for the CDR3 is TGTGCCAGCAGCCTACGAGCGGGACTAGGCAACAATGAGCAGTTCTTC.

The chain joins TRBV2 to TRBJ2-1; 7 nucleotides agree with TRBD1. Germline V gene sequence: CDR1 SNHLY, CDR2 FYNNEI. CDR3 size: 13 residues. After removal of 7 bases from V and 6 bases from J, the junction contained 6 bases not matched to a gene. CDR3 in DNA: TGTGCCAGCAACAGACAGGGAATCAATGAGCAGTTCTTC. It yields the protein CASNRQGINEQFF. Together with reference TRBV2 and TRBJ2-1, the CDR3 gives the full variable domain: EPEVTQTPSHQVTQMGQEVILRCVPISNHLYFYWYRQILGQKVEFLVSFYNNEISEKSEIFDDQFSVERPDGSNFTLKIRSTKLEDSAMYFCASNRQGINEQFFGPGTRLTVL.

The V call is TRBV11-2, the J call TRBJ1-5; maybe TRBD1 (6 bases). The CDR3 extends over 15 amino acids. Between the trimmed V and J ends, which lost 1 base and 3 bases, there was a span of 10 bases. Looked up from germline, CDR1 is SGHAT and CDR2 is FQNNGV. As DNA, the CDR3 is TGTGCCAGCAGCTTAGGGACAGCCGTCAATCAGCCCCAGCATTTT. Its translation: CASSLGTAVNQPQHF. The variable domain in full, completed from reference TRBV11-2 and TRBJ1-5, reads EAGVAQSPRYKIIEKRQSVAFWCNPISGHATLYWYQQILGQGPKLLIQFQNNGVVDDSQLPKDRFSAERLKGVDSTLKIQPAKLEDSAVYLCASSLGTAVNQPQHFGDGTRLSIL.

CDR3 in DNA: TGTGCCAGCAGTTTATCCCCCGGACAGACCTTTCAGTACTTC. Protein sequence: CASSLSPGQTFQYF. The rearrangement uses TRBV27 and TRBJ2-7; D perhaps matches TRBD1 (6 bases). The CDR3 extends over 14 amino acids. The germline V gene encodes CDR1 MNHEY and CDR2 SMNVEV (reference sequence). Trimming removed 0 bases at V and 10 bases at J, with 16 bases between.

This clone has only a few counts. The V call is TRBV5-1, the J call TRBJ2-7, with 7 bases fitting TRBD1. Germline lookup yields CDR1 SGHRS and CDR2 YFSETQ. V gave up 4 bases and J gave up 6 bases; unmatched junction bases: 7. The CDR3 is made up of 13 amino acids. The CDR3 nucleotides are TGCGCCAGCAGCACATATACAGGGGCCGAGCAGTACTTC. The encoded protein is CASSTYTGAEQYF.

The rearrangement links TRBV7-2 to TRBJ2-7; no definite D call. Trimming left V 2 bases short and J 2 bases short, with 13 bases between. Germline CDR1 SGHTA, CDR2 FQGNSA. The CDR3 length is 15 residues. CDR3: CASSLNPGKTYEQYF. CDR3 nucleotides: TGTGCCAGCAGCTTAAACCCGGGTAAGACCTACGAGCAGTACTTC.

J is TRBJ2-1 and V is TRBV7-2; the match to TRBD2 covers 10 bases. From germline, CDR1 is SGHTA and CDR2 FQGNSA. Trimming took 2 bases from V and 7 from J; bases not matched to a gene: 5. The CDR3 totals 15 residues. CDR3 amino acids: CASSLLAGGRNEQFF. CDR3 in DNA: TGTGCCAGCAGCTTATTAGCGGGAGGTCGTAATGAGCAGTTCTTC.

V and J are TRBV2 and TRBJ1-1, with 8 bases identical to TRBD1. Losses at the gene ends were 6 bases for V and 4 bases for J; bases not matched to a gene: 13. CDR1 is SNHLY, CDR2 FYNNEI, per germline. This CDR3 comprises 16 residues. The CDR3 is CASREFRGLDSTEAFF. CDR3 in DNA: TGTGCCAGCAGAGAGTTCAGGGGGCTGGATAGCACTGAAGCTTTCTTT. Full variable domain (outside the CDR3, taken from reference TRBV2 and TRBJ1-1): EPEVTQTPSHQVTQMGQEVILRCVPISNHLYFYWYRQILGQKVEFLVSFYNNEISEKSEIFDDQFSVERPDGSNFTLKIRSTKLEDSAMYFCASREFRGLDSTEAFFGQGTRLTVV.

This clone is a singleton in its sample. This chain links TRBV7-6 with TRBJ1-4; D possibly corresponds to TRBD1 (5 bases). CDR3 length equals 16 residues. Trimming took off 0 bases at V and 3 bases at J, with 11 bases between the two ends. CDR1 and CDR2 from the germline V gene are SGHVS and FNYEAQ. The CDR3 region is CASSLAVPGPNEKLFF. The DNA of the CDR3 is TGTGCCAGCAGCTTAGCCGTTCCAGGGCCTAATGAAAAACTGTTTTTT.

This clone was counted a few times. The V and J genes are TRBV6-6 and TRBJ1-2; 7 bases align to TRBD1. The germline V gene encodes CDR1 MNHNY and CDR2 SVGAGI (reference sequence). CDR3 size: 13 residues. The V segment lost 5 bases and the J segment 4 bases; nucleotides outside the gene matches: 4. The CDR3 bases are TGTGCCAGCAGTGTCGACAGGGTCTATGGCTACACCTTC. Translated: CASSVDRVYGYTF.